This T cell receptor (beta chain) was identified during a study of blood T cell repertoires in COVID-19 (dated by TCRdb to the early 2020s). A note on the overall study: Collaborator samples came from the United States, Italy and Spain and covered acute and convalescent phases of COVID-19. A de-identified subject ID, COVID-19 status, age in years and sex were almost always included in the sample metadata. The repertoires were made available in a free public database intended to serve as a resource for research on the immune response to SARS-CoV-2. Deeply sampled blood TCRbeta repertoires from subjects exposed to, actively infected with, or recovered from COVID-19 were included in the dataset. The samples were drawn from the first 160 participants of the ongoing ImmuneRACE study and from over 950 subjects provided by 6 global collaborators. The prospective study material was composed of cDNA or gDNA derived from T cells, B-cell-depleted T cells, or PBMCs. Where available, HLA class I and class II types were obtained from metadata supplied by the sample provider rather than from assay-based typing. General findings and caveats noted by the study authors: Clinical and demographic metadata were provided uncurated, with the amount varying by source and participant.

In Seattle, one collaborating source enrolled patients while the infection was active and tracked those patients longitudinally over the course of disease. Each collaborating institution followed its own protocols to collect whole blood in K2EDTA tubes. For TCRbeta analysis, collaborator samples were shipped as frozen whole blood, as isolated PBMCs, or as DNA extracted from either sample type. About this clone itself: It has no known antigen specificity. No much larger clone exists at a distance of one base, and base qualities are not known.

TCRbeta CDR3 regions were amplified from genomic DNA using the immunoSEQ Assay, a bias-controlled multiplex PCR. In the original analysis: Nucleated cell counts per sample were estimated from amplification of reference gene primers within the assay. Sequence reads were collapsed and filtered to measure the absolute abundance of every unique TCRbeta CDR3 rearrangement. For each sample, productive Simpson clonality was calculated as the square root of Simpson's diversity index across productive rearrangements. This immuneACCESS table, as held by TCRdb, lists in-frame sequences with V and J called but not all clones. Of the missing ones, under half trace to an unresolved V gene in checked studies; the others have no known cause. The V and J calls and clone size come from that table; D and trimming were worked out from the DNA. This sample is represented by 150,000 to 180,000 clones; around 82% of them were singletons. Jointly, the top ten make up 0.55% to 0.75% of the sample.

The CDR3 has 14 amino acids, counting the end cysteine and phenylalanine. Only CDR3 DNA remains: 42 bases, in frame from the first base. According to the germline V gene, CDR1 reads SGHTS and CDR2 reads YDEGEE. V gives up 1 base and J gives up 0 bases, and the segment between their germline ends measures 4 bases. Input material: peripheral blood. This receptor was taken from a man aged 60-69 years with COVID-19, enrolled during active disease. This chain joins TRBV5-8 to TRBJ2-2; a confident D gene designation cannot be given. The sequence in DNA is TGTGCCAGCAGCTTGCGAGCGAACACCGGGGAGCTGTTTTTT. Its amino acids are CASSLRANTGELFF.